This T cell receptor beta chain stems from a study of shared clonotypes between healthy human individuals. Overall study findings and caveats: Inspection by rarefaction showed sorted-subset sequencing to be incomplete despite large depth.

Concerning this clone itself: No antigen is known for it.

The assay was immunoSEQ multiplex PCR, and TCRdb's table has in-frame clones only and misses some. The profile shows more than 1,200,000 clones, 98% of them singletons. CD45RA-negative memory and CD45RA+ naive subsets were split from the CD4+ cells. Trimming shortened V by 5 bases and J by 8 bases, and 15 bases separated the two germline ends. The CDR3 spans 13 residues. Germline V gene lookup returns CDR1 SGHAT and CDR2 FQNNGV. This chain uses TRBV11-2 with TRBJ1-2, with TRBD1 as a possible D gene (5 bases). The TCR was taken from a man in his thirties or forties in good health. The specimen was naive CD4+ T cells sorted from blood. The subset is: CD45RA+ positively selected. The CDR3 sequence is CASSRQRTVGYTF. The CDR3 bases are TGTGCCAGCAGCCGACAGAGAACAGTCGGCTACACCTTC.